The present T cell receptor (beta chain) was sequenced within a study of blood T cell repertoires in COVID-19 (dated by TCRdb to the early 2020s). Background on the whole study: Samples from collaborators originated in the United States, Italy and Spain and spanned both the acute and convalescent phases of COVID-19. The prospective study material was composed of cDNA or gDNA derived from T cells, B-cell-depleted T cells, or PBMCs. Deeply sampled blood TCRbeta repertoires from subjects exposed to, actively infected with, or recovered from COVID-19 were included in the dataset. The repertoires were made available in a free public database intended to serve as a resource for research on the immune response to SARS-CoV-2. The samples were drawn from the first 160 participants of the ongoing ImmuneRACE study and from 1,254 subjects provided by 6 global collaborators. Nearly every sample came with metadata listing a de-identified subject ID, COVID-19 status, age in years and sex. Where available, HLA class I and class II types were taken from metadata supplied by the sample provider and were not determined by assay-based typing. The study at large found these results: Clinical and demographic metadata were provided uncurated, with the amount varying by source and participant.

Collaborating institutions collected whole blood in K2EDTA tubes following their own protocols. For TCRbeta analysis, collaborators shipped samples as frozen whole blood, isolated PBMCs, or DNA extracted from either of those sample types. The table lists this clone with a count of one. The target of this receptor is not known. The record has no base qualities; no much larger clone is one base away. The immunoSEQ Assay, a bias-controlled multiplex PCR, was used to amplify TCRbeta CDR3 regions from genomic DNA. In the source study's methods: The number of nucleated cells in each sample was estimated from the amplification of reference gene primers within the assay. To quantify the absolute abundance of each unique TCRbeta CDR3 rearrangement, sequence reads were collapsed and filtered. For each sample, productive Simpson clonality was calculated as the square root of Simpson's diversity index over productive rearrangements. TCRdb obtained this table from immuneACCESS and retained in-frame rearrangements with V and J assigned. These tables miss some clones; where compared with another copy, unresolved V genes account for less than half of the shortfall, and the remainder is unexplained. That table furnishes V, J and clone size, whereas the DNA furnished D and trimming. Recorded for this sample are 25,000 to 35,000 clones; roughly 90% of them occurred a single time. Around 5.4% of the sample goes to the ten largest clones.

Trimming takes 4 bases off V and 3 bases off J; junction bases not matched to a gene: 13. Taken from the germline V gene, the CDR1 and CDR2 loops are SGHRS and YFSETQ. The CDR3 runs 19 residues from the cysteine to the phenylalanine. Only the CDR3 DNA stays, 57 bases, in frame from base 1. The rearrangement joined TRBV5-1 to TRBJ2-3; 14 nucleotides in the junction match TRBD2. This clonotype was sampled from a man between 60 and 75 years old with active COVID-19. The specimen sequenced was peripheral blood. The CDR3 corresponds to CASSPENRLAGGRTDTQYF. The nucleotide sequence reads as follows: TGCGCCAGCAGCCCAGAAAACCGACTAGCGGGGGGGCGGACAGATACGCAGTATTTT.